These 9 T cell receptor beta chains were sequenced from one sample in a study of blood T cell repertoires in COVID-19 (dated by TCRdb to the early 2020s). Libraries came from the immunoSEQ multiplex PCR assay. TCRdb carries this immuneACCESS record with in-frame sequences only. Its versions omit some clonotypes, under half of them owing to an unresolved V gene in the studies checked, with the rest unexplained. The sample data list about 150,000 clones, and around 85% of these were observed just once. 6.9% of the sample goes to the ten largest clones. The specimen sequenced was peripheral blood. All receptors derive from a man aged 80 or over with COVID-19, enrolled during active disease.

CDR3 region: CASSARGISVATQYF. CDR3 coding DNA: TGTGCCAGCAGCGCCCGAGGGATTTCGGTCGCTACGCAGTATTTT. This chain joins TRBV7-9 and TRBJ2-3, with D tentatively TRBD2 (5 bases). V was clipped by 5 bases and J by 8 bases, with 20 bases between them. Per germline, CDR1 SEHNR and CDR2 FQNEAQ (reference sequence). CDR3 length: 15 residues. Together with reference TRBV7-9 and TRBJ2-3, the CDR3 gives the full variable domain: DTGVSQNPRHKITKRGQNVTFRCDPISEHNRLYWYRQTLGQGPEFLTYFQNEAQLEKSRLLSDRFSAERPKGSFSTLEIQRTEQGDSAMYLCASSARGISVATQYFGPGTRLTVL.

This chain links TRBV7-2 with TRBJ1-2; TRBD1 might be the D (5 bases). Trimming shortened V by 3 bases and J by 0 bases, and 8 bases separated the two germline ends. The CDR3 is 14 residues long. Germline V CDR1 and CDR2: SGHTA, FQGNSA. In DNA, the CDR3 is TGTGCCAGCAGCTTTCAGGGTACTAACTATGGCTACACCTTC. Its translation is CASSFQGTNYGYTF.

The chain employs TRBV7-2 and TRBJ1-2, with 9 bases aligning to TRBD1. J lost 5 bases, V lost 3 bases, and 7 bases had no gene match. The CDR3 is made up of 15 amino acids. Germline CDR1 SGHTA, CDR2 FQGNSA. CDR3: CASSFAGTGTYGYTF. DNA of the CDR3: TGTGCCAGCAGCTTCGCCGGGACAGGGACTTATGGCTACACCTTC.

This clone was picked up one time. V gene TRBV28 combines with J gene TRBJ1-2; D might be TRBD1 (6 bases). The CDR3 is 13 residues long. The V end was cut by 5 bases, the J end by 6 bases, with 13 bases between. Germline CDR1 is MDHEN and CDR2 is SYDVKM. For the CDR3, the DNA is TGTGCCAGCAGTAGGACAGCAATCCATGGCTACACCTTC. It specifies CASSRTAIHGYTF.

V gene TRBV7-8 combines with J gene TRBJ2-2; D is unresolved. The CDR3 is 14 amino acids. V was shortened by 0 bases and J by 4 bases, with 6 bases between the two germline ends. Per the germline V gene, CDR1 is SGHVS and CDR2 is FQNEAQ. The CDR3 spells CASSLAEVTGELFF. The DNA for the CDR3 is TGTGCCAGCAGCTTAGCTGAGGTCACCGGGGAGCTGTTTTTT. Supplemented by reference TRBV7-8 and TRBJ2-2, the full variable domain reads GAGVSQSPRYKVAKRGQDVALRCDPISGHVSLFWYQQALGQGPEFLTYFQNEAQLDKSGLPSDRFFAERPEGSVSTLKIQRTQQEDSAVYLCASSLAEVTGELFFGEGSRLTVL.

The CDR3 spells CASSVAVGELFF. The CDR3 region has the DNA TGTGCCAGCAGCGTAGCGGTCGGGGAGCTGTTTTTT. This chain links TRBV9 with TRBJ2-2; D is undetermined. This CDR3 is 12 amino acids long. V gave up 0 bases and J gave up 7 bases, with 4 bases separating them. CDR1 and CDR2 (germline): SGDLS, YYNGEE.

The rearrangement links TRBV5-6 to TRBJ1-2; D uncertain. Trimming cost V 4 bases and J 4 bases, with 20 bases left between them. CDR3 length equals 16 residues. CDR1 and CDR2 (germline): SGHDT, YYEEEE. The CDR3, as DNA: TGTGCCAGCAGCAATTCACGCCAGGTGCCCCTCTATGGCTACACCTTC. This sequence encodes CASSNSRQVPLYGYTF.

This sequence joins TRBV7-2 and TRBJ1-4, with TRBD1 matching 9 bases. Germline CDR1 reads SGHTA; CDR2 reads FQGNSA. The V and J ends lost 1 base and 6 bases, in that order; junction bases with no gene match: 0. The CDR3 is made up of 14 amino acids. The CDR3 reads CASSLDRGHEKLFF. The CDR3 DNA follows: TGTGCCAGCAGCTTAGACAGGGGGCATGAAAAACTGTTTTTT.

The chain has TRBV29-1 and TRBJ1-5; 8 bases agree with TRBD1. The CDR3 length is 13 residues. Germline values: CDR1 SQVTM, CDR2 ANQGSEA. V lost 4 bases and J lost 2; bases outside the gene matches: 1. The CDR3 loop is CSVATGGNQPQHF. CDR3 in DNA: TGCAGCGTTGCGACAGGGGGCAATCAGCCCCAGCATTTT. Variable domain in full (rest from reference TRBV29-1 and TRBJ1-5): SAVISQKPSRDICQRGTSLTIQCQVDSQVTMMFWYRQQPGQSLTLIATANQGSEATYESGFVIDKFPISRPNLTFSTLTVSNMSPEDSSIYLCSVATGGNQPQHFGDGTRLSIL.